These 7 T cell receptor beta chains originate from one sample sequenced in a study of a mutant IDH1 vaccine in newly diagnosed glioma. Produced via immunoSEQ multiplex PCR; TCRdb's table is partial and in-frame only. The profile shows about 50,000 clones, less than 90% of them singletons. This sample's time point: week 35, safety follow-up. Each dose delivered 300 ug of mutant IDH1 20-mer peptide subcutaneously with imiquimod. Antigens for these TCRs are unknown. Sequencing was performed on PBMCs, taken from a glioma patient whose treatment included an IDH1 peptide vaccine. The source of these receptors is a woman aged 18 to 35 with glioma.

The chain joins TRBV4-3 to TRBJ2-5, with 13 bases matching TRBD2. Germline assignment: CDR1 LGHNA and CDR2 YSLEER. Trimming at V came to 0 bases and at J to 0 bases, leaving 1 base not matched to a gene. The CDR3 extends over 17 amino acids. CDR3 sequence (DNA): TGCGCCAGCAGCCAAGATGGACTAGCGGGGGACCAAGAGACCCAGTACTTC. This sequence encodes CASSQDGLAGDQETQYF.

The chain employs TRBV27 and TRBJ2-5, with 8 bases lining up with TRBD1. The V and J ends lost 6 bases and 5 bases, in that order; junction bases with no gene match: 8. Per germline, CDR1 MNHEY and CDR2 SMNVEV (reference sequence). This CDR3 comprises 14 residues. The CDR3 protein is CASRARGRPETQYF. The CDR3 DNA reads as TGTGCCAGCAGGGCCAGGGGGCGTCCGGAGACCCAGTACTTC.

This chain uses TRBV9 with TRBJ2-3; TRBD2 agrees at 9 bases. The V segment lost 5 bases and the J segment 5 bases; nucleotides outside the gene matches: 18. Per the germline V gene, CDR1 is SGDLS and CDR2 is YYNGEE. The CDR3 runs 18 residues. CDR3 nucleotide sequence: TGTGCCAGCAGTCGGTACCCCCTGAGCGGGGGGCGGGGAGATACGCAGTATTTT. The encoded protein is CASSRYPLSGGRGDTQYF. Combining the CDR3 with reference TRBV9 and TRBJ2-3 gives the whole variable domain DSGVTQTPKHLITATGQRVTLRCSPRSGDLSVYWYQQSLDQGLQFLIQYYNGEERAKGNILERFSAQQFPDLHSELNLSSLELGDSALYFCASSRYPLSGGRGDTQYFGPGTRLTVL.

The CDR3 region has the DNA TGTAATCCCGCGGCGGGAAATCAGCCCCAGCATTTT. It translates to CNPAAGNQPQHF. The chain employs TRBV7-6 and TRBJ1-5; D ambiguous. Germline CDR1 reads SGHVS; CDR2 reads FNYEAQ. This CDR3 comprises 12 residues. The full variable domain, with the rest looked up from reference TRBV7-6 and TRBJ1-5, is GAGVSQSPRYKVTKRGQDVALRCDPISGHVSLYWYRQALGQGPEFLTYFNYEAQQDKSGLPNDRFSAERPEGSISTLTIQRTEQRDSAMYRCNPAAGNQPQHFGDGTRLSIL.

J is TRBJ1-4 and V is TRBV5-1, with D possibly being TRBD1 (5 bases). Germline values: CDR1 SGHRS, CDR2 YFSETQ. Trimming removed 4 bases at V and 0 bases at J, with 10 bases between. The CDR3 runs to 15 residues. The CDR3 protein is CASSEGLATNEKLFF. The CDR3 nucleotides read TGCGCCAGCAGCGAGGGGCTTGCAACTAATGAAAAACTGTTTTTT. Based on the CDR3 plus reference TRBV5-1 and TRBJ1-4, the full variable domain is KAGVTQTPRYLIKTRGQQVTLSCSPISGHRSVSWYQQTPGQGLQFLFEYFSETQRNKGNFPGRFSGRQFSNSRSEMNVSTLELGDSALYLCASSEGLATNEKLFFGSGTQLSVL.

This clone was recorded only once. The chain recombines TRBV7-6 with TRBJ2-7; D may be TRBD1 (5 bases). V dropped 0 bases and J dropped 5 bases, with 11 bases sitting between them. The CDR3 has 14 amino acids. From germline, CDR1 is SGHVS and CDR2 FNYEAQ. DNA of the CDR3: TGTGCCAGCAGCTTAGCGGCCAGGGCCGACGAGCAGTACTTC. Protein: CASSLAARADEQYF.

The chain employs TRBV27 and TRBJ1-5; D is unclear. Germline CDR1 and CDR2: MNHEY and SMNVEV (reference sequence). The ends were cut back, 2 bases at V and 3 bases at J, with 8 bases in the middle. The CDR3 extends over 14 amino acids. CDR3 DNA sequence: TGTGCCAGCAGTTTACGGCCAGTCAATCAGCCCCAGCATTTT. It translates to CASSLRPVNQPQHF.